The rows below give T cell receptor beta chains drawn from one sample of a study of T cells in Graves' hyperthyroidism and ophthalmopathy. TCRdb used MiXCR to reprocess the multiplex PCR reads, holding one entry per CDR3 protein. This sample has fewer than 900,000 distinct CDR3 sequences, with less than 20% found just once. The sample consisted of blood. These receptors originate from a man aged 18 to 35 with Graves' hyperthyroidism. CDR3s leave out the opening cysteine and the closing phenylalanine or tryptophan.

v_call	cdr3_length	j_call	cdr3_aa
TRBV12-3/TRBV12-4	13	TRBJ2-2	ASSPGTGGTGELF
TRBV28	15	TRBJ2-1	ASSFGLGQGALNEQF
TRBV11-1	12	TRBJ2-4	ASSSDWGEDIQY
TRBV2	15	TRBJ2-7	ASSANRQGALSYEQY
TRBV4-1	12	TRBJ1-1	ASSQGTGQIEAF
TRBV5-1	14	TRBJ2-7	ASSSGGTSGGLEQY
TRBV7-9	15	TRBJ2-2	ASSLIAGGANTGELF
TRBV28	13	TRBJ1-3	ASSRDWSSGNTIY
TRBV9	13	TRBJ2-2	ASSPTGLNAGELF
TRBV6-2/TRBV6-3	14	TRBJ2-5	ASRPLAGNIQETQY
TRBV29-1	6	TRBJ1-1	SVEGAF
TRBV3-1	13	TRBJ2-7	ASSQDGGSRYEQY
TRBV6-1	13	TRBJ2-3	ASRQAGALPDTQY
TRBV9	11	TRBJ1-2	ASTRRSSYGYT
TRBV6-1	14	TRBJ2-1	ASSPRLAGGPNEQF
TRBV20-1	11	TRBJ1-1	SAAGGSFTEAF
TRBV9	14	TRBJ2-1	ASSPRTGGSHNEQF
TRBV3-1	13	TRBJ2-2	ASSQGTGYTGELF
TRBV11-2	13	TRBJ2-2	ASSLAGHLTGELF
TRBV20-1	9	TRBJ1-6	SASPAGEPH
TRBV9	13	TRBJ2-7	ASSAETSDSYEQY
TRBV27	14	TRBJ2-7	ASSSGTGGFSYEQY
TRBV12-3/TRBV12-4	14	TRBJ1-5	ASSLRQASGNQPQH
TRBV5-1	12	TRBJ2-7	ASSFGTPTYEQY
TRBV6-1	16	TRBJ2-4	ASSEADGLAGPLHIQY
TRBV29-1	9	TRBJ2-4	SVSDGAPQY
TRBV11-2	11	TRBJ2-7	ASSLVSLYEQY
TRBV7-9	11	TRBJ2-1	ASSLSPYNEQF
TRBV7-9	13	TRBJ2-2	ASSSTQGYTGELF
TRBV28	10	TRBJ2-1	ASSYSLAEQF
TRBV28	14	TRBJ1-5	ASSLTPFRGNQPQH
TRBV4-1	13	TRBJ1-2	ASSQDGNSFYGYT
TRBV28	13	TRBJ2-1	ASSLLAGRYNEQF
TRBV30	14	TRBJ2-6	AWSVLRFSGANVLT
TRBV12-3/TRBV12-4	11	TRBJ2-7	ASQWGFLGEQY
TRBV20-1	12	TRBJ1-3	SAREAGTGNTIY
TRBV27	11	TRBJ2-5	ASSLGQAETQY
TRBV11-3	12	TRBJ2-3	ASSPETGSDTQC
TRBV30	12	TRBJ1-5	AWSVGSFNQPQH
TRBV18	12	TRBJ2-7	ASSGSGDRGEQY
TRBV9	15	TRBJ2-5	ASSAPSGESLQETQY
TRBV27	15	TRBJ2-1	ASSFPRSGRAGNEQF
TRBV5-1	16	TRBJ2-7	ASSLSGLAGGPWDEQY
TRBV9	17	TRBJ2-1	ASSVAPLIWPNFPNEQF
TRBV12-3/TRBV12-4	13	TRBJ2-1	ASSPGLAGDGEQF
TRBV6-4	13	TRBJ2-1	ASSARGDRVAEQF
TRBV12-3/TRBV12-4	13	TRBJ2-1	ASSTSGRGYNEQF
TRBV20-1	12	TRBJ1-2	SAVTYPDGYGYT
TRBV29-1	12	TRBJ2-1	SGEAGVSYNEQF
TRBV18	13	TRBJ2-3	ASSRLAGVADTQY